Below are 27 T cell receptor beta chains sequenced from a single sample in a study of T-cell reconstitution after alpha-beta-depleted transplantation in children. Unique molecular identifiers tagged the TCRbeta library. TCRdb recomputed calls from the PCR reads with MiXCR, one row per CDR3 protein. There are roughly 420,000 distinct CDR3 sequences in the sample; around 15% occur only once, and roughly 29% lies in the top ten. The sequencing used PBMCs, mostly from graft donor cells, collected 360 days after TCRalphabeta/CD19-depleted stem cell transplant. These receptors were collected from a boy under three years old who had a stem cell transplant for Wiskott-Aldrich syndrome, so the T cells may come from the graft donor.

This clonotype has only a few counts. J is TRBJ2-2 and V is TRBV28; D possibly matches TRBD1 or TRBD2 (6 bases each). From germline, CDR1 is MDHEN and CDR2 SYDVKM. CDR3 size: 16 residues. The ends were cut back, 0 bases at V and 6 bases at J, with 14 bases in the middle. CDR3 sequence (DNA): TGTGCCAGCAGTTTATGGGGGGCGGGACTCGCCGGGGAGCTGTTTTTT. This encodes CASSLWGAGLAGELFF.

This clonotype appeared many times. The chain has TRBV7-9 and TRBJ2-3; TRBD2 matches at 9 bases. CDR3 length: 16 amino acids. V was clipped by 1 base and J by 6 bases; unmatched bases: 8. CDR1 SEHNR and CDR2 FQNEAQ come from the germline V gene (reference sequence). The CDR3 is CASSLVAAGGTDTQYF. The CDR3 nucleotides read TGTGCCAGCAGCTTAGTTGCAGCGGGAGGTACGGATACGCAGTATTTT.

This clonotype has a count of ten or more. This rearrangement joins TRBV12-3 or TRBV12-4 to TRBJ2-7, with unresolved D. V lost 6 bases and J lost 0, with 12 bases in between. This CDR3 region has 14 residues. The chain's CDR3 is CASSPWAASYEQYF. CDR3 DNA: TGTGCCAGCAGCCCGTGGGCGGCCTCCTACGAGCAGTACTTC.

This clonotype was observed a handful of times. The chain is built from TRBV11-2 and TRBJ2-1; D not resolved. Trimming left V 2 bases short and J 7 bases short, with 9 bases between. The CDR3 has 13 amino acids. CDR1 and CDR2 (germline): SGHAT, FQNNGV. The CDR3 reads CASSLNIGNEQFF. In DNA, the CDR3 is TGTGCCAGCAGCTTAAATATAGGGAATGAGCAGTTCTTC.

DNA for the CDR3: TGTGCCAGCAGCGTACCGTCTAGCGGGGTCATGAGCACAGATACGCAGTATTTT. Translating it yields CASSVPSSGVMSTDTQYF. The chain uses TRBV11-1 and TRBJ2-3; TRBD2 agrees at 9 bases. The CDR3 loop spans 18 amino acids. CDR1 and CDR2 from the germline V gene are SGHAT and FQDESV (reference sequence). The J segment lost 0 bases and the V segment lost 5 bases, leaving 12 bases of the junction unmatched.

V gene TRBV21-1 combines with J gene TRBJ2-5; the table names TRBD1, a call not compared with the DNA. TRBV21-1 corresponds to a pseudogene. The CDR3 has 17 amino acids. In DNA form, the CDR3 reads TGTGCCAGCAGCAAAGCGCTTGGGACAGGGTGTGAAAAGACCCAGTACTTC. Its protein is CASSKALGTGCEKTQYF.

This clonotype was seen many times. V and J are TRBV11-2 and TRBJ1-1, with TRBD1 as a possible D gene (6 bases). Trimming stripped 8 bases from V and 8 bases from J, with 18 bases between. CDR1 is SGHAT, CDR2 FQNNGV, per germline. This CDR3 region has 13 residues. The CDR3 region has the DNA TGTGCCAGCCGACAGGTTCGAACTGCCGAAGCTTTCTTT. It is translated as CASRQVRTAEAFF.

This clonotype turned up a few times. The CDR3 reads CSVTRVDTQYF. The CDR3 region has the DNA TGCAGCGTCACGAGGGTGGACACGCAGTATTTT. The chain employs TRBV29-1 and TRBJ2-3; possible D gene TRBD2, 5 bases. Germline assignment: CDR1 SQVTM and CDR2 ANQGSEA. The CDR3 has 11 amino acids. Trimming removed 6 bases from V and 9 bases from J, with 13 bases in between.

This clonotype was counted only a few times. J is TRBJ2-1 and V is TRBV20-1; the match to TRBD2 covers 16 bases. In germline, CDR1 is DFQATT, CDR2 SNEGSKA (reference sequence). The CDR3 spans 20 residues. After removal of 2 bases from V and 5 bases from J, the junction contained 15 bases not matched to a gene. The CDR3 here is CSARKSGTSGRGSLNNEQFF. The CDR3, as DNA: TGCAGTGCTAGAAAATCCGGGACTAGCGGGAGGGGATCCCTAAACAATGAGCAGTTCTTC.

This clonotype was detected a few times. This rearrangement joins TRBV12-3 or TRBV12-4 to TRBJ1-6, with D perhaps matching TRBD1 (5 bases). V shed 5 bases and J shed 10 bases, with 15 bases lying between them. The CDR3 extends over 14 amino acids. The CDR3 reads CASSILRVRSPLHF. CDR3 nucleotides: TGTGCCAGCAGTATTCTCAGGGTACGGTCACCCCTCCACTTT.

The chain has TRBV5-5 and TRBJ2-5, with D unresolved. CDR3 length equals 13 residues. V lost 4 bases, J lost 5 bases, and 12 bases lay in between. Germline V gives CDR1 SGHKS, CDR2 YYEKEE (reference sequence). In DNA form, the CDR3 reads TGTGCCAGCAGCGCTTGGATAGGGGAGACCCAGTACTTC. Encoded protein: CASSAWIGETQYF.

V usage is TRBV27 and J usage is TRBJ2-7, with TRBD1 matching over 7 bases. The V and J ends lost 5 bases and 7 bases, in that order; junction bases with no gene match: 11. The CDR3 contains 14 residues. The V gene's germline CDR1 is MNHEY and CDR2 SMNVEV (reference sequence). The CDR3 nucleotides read TGTGCCAGCAGTACACCCTACAGGGGTGGGGAGCAGTACTTC. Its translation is CASSTPYRGGEQYF.

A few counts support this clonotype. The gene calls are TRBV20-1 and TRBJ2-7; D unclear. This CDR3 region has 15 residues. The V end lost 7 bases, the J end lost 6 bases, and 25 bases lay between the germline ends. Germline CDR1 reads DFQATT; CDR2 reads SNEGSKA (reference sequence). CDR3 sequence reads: CSVPYTREFLREQYF. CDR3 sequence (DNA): TGCAGTGTGCCCTATACACGCGAATTTTTACGCGAGCAGTACTTC.

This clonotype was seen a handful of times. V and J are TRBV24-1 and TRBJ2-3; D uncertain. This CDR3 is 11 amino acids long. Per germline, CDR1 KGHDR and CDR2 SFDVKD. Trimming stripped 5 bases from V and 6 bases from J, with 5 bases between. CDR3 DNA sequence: TGTGCCACCAGTGCCCTCGATACGCAGTATTTT. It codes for CATSALDTQYF.

CDR3 DNA: TGTGCCAGCAGCGTCTTATCTGGGGCCAACGTCCTGACTTTC. Amino acids: CASSVLSGANVLTF. The chain recombines TRBV7-9 with TRBJ2-6; no definite D call. Germline V CDR1 and CDR2: SEHNR, FQNEAQ (reference sequence). This CDR3 spans 14 amino acids. The V end lost 5 bases, the J end lost 1 base, and 6 bases lay between the germline ends.

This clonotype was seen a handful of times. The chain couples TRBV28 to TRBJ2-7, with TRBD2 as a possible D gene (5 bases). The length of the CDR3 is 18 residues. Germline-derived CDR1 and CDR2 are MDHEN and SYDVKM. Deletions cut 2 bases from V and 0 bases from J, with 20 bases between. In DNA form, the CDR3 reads TGTGCCAGCAGTTTAGGGGTCTTTGGACTCCGGAGCTCCTACGAGCAGTACTTC. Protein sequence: CASSLGVFGLRSSYEQYF.

The CDR3 DNA reads as TGTGCCAGCAGTTTAGAGACAGGGGGCCAAGAGACCCAGTACTTC. It yields the protein CASSLETGGQETQYF. J is TRBJ2-5 and V is TRBV12-3 or TRBV12-4; 9 positions agree with TRBD1. This CDR3 comprises 15 residues. V was pared by 1 base and J by 1 base, with 1 base of the junction left unmatched.

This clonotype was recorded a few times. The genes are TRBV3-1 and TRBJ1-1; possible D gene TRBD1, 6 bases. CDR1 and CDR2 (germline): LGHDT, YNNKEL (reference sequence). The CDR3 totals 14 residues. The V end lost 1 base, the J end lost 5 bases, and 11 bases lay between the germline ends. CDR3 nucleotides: TGTGCCAGCAGCCAAGGCGGGGGCTGGACTGAAGCTTTCTTT. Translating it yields CASSQGGGWTEAFF.

CDR3 nucleotides: TGTGCCAGCAGCTCCCGGCCCAGCGGGAGCTCCTACAATGAGCAGTTCTTC. This codes for CASSSRPSGSSYNEQFF. The chain links TRBV7-8 to TRBJ2-1, with TRBD2 matching over 8 bases. V was pared by 4 bases and J by 0 bases, with 8 bases of the junction left unmatched. This CDR3 spans 17 amino acids. CDR1 SGHVS and CDR2 FQNEAQ come from the germline V gene.

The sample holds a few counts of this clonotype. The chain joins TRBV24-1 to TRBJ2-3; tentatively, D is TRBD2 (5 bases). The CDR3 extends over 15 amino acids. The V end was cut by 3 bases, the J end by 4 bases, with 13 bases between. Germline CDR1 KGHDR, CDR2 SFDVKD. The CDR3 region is CATSDAGLHPDTQYF. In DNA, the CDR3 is TGTGCCACCAGTGATGCCGGACTCCATCCAGATACGCAGTATTTT.

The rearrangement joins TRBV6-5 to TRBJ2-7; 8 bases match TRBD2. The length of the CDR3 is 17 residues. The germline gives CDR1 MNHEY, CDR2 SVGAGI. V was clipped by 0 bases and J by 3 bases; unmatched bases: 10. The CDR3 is CASSYSKPGLGVYEQYF. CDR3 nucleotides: TGTGCCAGCAGTTACTCGAAGCCGGGACTAGGAGTCTACGAGCAGTACTTC.

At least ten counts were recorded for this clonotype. Here the CDR3 DNA reads TGTGCCAGCAGCCAAGCTATCGCGGGAGGAGGCTCCTACGAGCAGTACTTC. Its translation is CASSQAIAGGGSYEQYF. The J gene is TRBJ2-7, the V gene TRBV13; 8 nucleotides agree with TRBD2. Trimming took 5 bases from V and 0 from J; bases not matched to a gene: 12. The CDR3 sequence is 17 residues long. Germline loops: CDR1 PRHDT, CDR2 FYEKMQ (reference sequence).

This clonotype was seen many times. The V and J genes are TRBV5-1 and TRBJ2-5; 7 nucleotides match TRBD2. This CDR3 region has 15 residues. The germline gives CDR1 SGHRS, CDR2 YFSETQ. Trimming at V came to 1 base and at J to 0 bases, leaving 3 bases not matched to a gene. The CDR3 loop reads CASSLYGGNQETQYF. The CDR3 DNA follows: TGCGCCAGCAGCTTGTACGGGGGGAACCAAGAGACCCAGTACTTC.

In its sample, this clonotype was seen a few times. The CDR3 protein is CASSRAGGFDFF. As DNA, the CDR3 is TGTGCCAGCAGCAGGGCCGGGGGTTTCGATTTCTTC. The chain carries TRBV7-2 and TRBJ2-1; tentative D call: TRBD2 (6 bases). CDR1 SGHTA and CDR2 FQGNSA come from the germline V gene. Trimming took off 5 bases at V and 16 bases at J, with 18 bases between the two ends. The CDR3 has 12 amino acids.

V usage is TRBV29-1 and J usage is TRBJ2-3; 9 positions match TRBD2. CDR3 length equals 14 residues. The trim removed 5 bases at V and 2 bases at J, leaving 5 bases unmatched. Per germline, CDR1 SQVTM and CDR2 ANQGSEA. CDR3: CSVPLAGFTDTQYF. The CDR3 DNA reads TGCAGCGTTCCCCTAGCGGGGTTCACAGATACGCAGTATTTT.

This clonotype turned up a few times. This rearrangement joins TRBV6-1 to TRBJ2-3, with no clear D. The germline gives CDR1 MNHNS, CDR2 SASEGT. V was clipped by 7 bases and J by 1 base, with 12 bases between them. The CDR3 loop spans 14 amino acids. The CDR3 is CASTPSWGTDTQYF. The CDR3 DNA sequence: TGTGCCAGCACTCCGTCGTGGGGCACAGATACGCAGTATTTT.

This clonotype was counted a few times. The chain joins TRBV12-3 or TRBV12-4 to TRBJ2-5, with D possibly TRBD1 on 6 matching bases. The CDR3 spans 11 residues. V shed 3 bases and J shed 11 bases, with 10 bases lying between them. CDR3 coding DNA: TGTGCCAGCAGTTTGTCGGGACAACAGTACTTC. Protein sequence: CASSLSGQQYF.